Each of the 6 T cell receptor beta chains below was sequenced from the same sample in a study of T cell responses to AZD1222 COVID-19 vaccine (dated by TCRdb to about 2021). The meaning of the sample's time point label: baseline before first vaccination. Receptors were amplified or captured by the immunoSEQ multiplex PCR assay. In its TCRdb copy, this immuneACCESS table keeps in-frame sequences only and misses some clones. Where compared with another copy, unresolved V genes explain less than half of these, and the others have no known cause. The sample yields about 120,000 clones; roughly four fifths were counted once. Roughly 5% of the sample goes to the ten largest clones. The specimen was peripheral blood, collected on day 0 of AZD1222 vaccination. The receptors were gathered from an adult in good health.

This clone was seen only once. The CDR3 sequence: CATSRDQRIDTQYF. In DNA form, the CDR3 reads TGTGCCACCAGCAGAGATCAGAGGATAGATACGCAGTATTTT. V is TRBV15 and J is TRBJ2-3; D is uncertain. The V gene's germline CDR1 is LNHNV and CDR2 YYDKDF (reference sequence). V lost 0 bases and J 5 bases, leaving 9 bases between the germline ends. This CDR3 spans 14 amino acids. The whole variable domain, remainder taken from reference TRBV15 and TRBJ2-3, is DAMVIQNPRYQVTQFGKPVTLSCSQTLNHNVMYWYQQKSSQAPKLLFHYYDKDFNNEADTPDNFQSRRPNTSFCFLDIRSPGLGDTAMYLCATSRDQRIDTQYFGPGTRLTVL.

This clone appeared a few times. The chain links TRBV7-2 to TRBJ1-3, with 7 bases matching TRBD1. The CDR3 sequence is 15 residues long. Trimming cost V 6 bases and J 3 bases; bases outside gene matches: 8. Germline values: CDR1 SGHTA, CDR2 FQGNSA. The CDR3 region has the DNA TGTGCCAGCAGTAGGGGGACAGAACGTGGAAACACCATATATTTT. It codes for CASSRGTERGNTIYF.

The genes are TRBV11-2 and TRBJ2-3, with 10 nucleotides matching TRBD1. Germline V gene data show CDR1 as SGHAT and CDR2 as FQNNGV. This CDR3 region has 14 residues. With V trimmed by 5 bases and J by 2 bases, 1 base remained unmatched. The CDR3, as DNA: TGTGCCAGCAGCGGACAGGGGGTCACAGATACGCAGTATTTT. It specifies CASSGQGVTDTQYF.

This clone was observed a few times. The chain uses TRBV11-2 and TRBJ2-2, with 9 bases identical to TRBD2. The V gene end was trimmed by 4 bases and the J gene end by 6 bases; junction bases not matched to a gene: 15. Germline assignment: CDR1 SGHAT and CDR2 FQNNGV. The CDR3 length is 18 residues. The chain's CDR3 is CASSSIRAGGPGAGELFF. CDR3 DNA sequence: TGTGCCAGCAGCTCGATCCGCGCGGGGGGGCCGGGGGCCGGGGAGCTGTTTTTT.

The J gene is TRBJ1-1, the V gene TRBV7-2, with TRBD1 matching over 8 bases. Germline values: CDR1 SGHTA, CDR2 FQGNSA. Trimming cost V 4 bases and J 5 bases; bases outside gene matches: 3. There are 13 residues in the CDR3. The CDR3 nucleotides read TGTGCCAGCAGCTGGACAGGGCCAACTGAAGCTTTCTTT. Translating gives CASSWTGPTEAFF.

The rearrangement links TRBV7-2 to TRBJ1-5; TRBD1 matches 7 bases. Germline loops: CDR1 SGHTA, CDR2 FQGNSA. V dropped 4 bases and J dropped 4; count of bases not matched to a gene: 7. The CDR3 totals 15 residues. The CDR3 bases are TGTGCCAGCAGCTCCAGGGGGTCCCTGAATCAGCCCCAGCATTTT. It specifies CASSSRGSLNQPQHF.